These T cell receptor beta chains were read from a single sample in a study of blood T cell repertoires in COVID-19. Some clones are missing from TCRdb's copy, which holds only in-frame ones; the method was immunoSEQ multiplex PCR. This table holds about 200,000 clones, 89% found once. Sequencing was carried out using peripheral blood. The receptor source for this set is a man in his sixties who had recovered from COVID-19. Both conserved end residues are part of each CDR3. A D gene is named only where the DNA matches it firmly. Rows may omit the clone size; those that give it use once, few, many or a size class.

j_call | d_call | v_call | clone_size | cdr3_nt | cdr3_aa
TRBJ1-1 | . | TRBV13 | . | TGTGCCAGCAGCTTAATTATGGGGGGAGGTGTCACTGAAGCTTTCTTT | CASSLIMGGGVTEAFF
TRBJ1-6 | . | TRBV18 | . | TGTGCCAGCTCACCACAGACCCGGAGCTCCTATAATTCACCCCTCCACTTT | CASSPQTRSSYNSPLHF
TRBJ2-1 | TRBD2 | TRBV30 | . | TGTGCCTGGAGTAGCGGACTAGCGGTGAATGAGCAGTTCTTC | CAWSSGLAVNEQFF
TRBJ1-5 | . | TRBV19 | . | TGTGCCAGTAGTTTTCCCGGGGGCGGCCCGGGGGGGCAGCCCCAGCATTTT | CASSFPGGGPGGQPQHF
TRBJ2-7 | . | TRBV7-2 | . | TGTGCCAGCAGCGAACGAGGCCAAAATTACTACGAGCAGTACTTC | CASSERGQNYYEQYF
TRBJ2-7 | . | TRBV5-8 | . | TGTGCCAGCAGCCCGCGGCTACAGGGTAGCTCCTACGAGCAGTACTTC | CASSPRLQGSSYEQYF
TRBJ2-7 | . | TRBV7-9 | . | TGTGCCAGCAGCTTAGGGTCGGGAGCACCCTACGAGCAGTACTTC | CASSLGSGAPYEQYF
TRBJ1-2 | . | TRBV9 | . | TGTGCCAGCAGCCCCGAGGGAGACTATGGCTACACCTTC | CASSPEGDYGYTF
TRBJ2-2 | TRBD2 | TRBV18 | . | TGTGCCAGCTCACCGAGACTAGCGGGACTCACCGGGGAGCTGTTTTTT | CASSPRLAGLTGELFF
TRBJ2-3 | TRBD1 | TRBV4-2 | . | TGTGCCAGCAGCTTTACATGGAAACAGGGGAGCACAGATACGCAGTATTTT | CASSFTWKQGSTDTQYF
TRBJ2-1 | TRBD1 | TRBV7-9 | once | TGTGCCAGCAGCCAGGGACAGGGGTGGTATGAGCAGTTCTTC | CASSQGQGWYEQFF
TRBJ2-1 | TRBD2 | TRBV24-1 | . | TGTGCCACCAGTGATTTCCTAGCGGGAGGTGGTGGCAATGAGCAGTTCTTC | CATSDFLAGGGGNEQFF
TRBJ1-6 | TRBD1 | TRBV2 | . | TGTGCCAGCAGTAAGACAGGGGGCAATGATTCACCCCTCCACTTT | CASSKTGGNDSPLHF
TRBJ2-7 | . | TRBV6-5 | . | TGTGCCAGCAGTAAAACAGGGAACTCCTACGAGCAGTACTTC | CASSKTGNSYEQYF
TRBJ2-2 | TRBD2 | TRBV7-6 | . | TGTGCCAGCAGCTACCAACTAGCGTCGAACACCGGGGAGCTGTTTTTT | CASSYQLASNTGELFF
TRBJ2-5 | TRBD2 | TRBV19 | . | TGTGCCAGTATGACTAGCGGGAGAATGGGGGAGACCCAGTACTTC | CASMTSGRMGETQYF
TRBJ2-1 | TRBD2 | TRBV7-9 | . | TGTGCCAGCAGCCCTTCAAAAGGACTAGCGGGAGGCTATGAGCAGTTCTTC | CASSPSKGLAGGYEQFF
TRBJ2-3 | TRBD1 | TRBV7-9 | . | TGTGCCAGCAGCTCCGGGACAGTTCTCACAGATACGCAGTATTTT | CASSSGTVLTDTQYF
TRBJ2-7 | TRBD2 | TRBV5-1 | . | TGCGCCAGCAGCTTGGATCGGACTAGCGGAAACGAGCAGTACTTC | CASSLDRTSGNEQYF
TRBJ2-7 | TRBD2 | TRBV9 | . | TGTGCCAGCAGCGTAGGACTAGCGGGAACCTACGAGCAGTACTTC | CASSVGLAGTYEQYF
TRBJ1-1 | . | TRBV19 | . | TGTGCCAGTAGGAGGGAGGGTGGGGGGAACACTGAAGCTTTCTTT | CASRREGGGNTEAFF
TRBJ2-2 | . | TRBV28 | . | TGTGCCAGCAGTTTAGAGGCGGGCGGGGAGCTGTTTTTT | CASSLEAGGELFF
TRBJ2-7 | TRBD1 | TRBV5-6 | . | TGTGCCAGCAGTCGAGGGGGCGGGTTTGGCGAGCAGTACTTC | CASSRGGGFGEQYF
TRBJ1-2 | . | TRBV28 | . | TGTGCCAGCAGCCCAGACAGTTACTATGGCTACACCTTC | CASSPDSYYGYTF
TRBJ1-6 | . | TRBV7-9 | . | TGTGCCAGCAGCCCCCACTCTCGACAGGATAATTCACCCCTCCACTTT | CASSPHSRQDNSPLHF
TRBJ1-1 | . | TRBV6-5 | . | TGTGCCAGCAGCACTCACAGGAACACTGAAGCTTTCTTT | CASSTHRNTEAFF
TRBJ2-1 | TRBD1 | TRBV13 | once | TGTGCCAGCAGCGGACAAGACAGGGAAGTGCAGTTCTTC | CASSGQDREVQFF
TRBJ2-1 | . | TRBV13 | once | TGTGCCAGCAGCTCCATGTTCCGGGACATGGGCTACAATGAGCAGTTCTTC | CASSSMFRDMGYNEQFF
TRBJ2-7 | TRBD1 | TRBV3-1/TRBV3-2 | . | TGTGCCAGCAGCTTCCGCGGGACAGGGGGCTACGAGCAGTACTTC | CASSFRGTGGYEQYF
TRBJ1-1 | . | TRBV6-2/TRBV6-3 | . | TGTGCCAGCAGTTACCAGGGGCCCTACACTGAAGCTTTCTTT | CASSYQGPYTEAFF
TRBJ1-5 | TRBD1 | TRBV2 | . | TGTGCCAGCACCACCTTCGGACAGGGGGGTCAGCCCCAGCATTTT | CASTTFGQGGQPQHF
TRBJ2-7 | TRBD1 | TRBV20-1 | . | TGCAGTGCTAGTACGACAGGGGCCGGTGACGAGCAGTACTTC | CSASTTGAGDEQYF
TRBJ1-2 | . | TRBV30 | . | TGTGCCTGGAGTCTCGGCGGTGGCTACACCTTC | CAWSLGGGYTF
TRBJ2-5 | TRBD1 | TRBV2 | . | TGTGCCAGCAGTGGGCAGGGGGCGGGTAAGACCCAGTACTTC | CASSGQGAGKTQYF
TRBJ2-7 | TRBD2 | TRBV5-4 | . | TGTGCCAGCAGCGCGGGGGGGAGGAGCTCCTACGAGCAGTACTTC | CASSAGGRSSYEQYF
TRBJ2-7 | TRBD1 | TRBV29-1 | once | TGCAGCGTCGCTGGGACAGGGGGGACCTACGAGCAGTACTTC | CSVAGTGGTYEQYF
TRBJ2-7 | TRBD1 | TRBV27 | . | TGTGCCAGCAGAAGACAGGGTTCGGTTGACGAGCAGTACTTC | CASRRQGSVDEQYF
TRBJ2-1 | TRBD2 | TRBV19 | . | TGTGCCAGTAGTCCTAGGGGAGGACTAGCGGGAGTTGAGCAGTTCTTC | CASSPRGGLAGVEQFF
TRBJ2-7 | TRBD1 | TRBV29-1 | . | TGCAGCGTTGTCGAGGGGGCGCACAACGAGCAGTACTTC | CSVVEGAHNEQYF
TRBJ1-2 | . | TRBV6-5 | . | TGTGCCAGCAGTTACATGCCGGGAAAAGTCGGTGGCTACACCTTC | CASSYMPGKVGGYTF
TRBJ1-2 | . | TRBV7-2 | . | TGTGCCAGCACCCACCCGGGAGGGAGGGATGGCTACACCTTC | CASTHPGGRDGYTF
TRBJ2-5 | TRBD2 | TRBV4-3 | . | TGCGCCAGCAGCCAAGGGACTAGCGGGCAAGAGACCCAGTACTTC | CASSQGTSGQETQYF
TRBJ2-2 | . | TRBV28 | . | TGTGCCAGCAGCTTAGGGGGGGCTTCTAACACCGGGGAGCTGTTTTTT | CASSLGGASNTGELFF
TRBJ1-3 | . | TRBV13 | many | TGTGCCAGCAGCAAATACTCTGGAAACACCATATATTTT | CASSKYSGNTIYF
TRBJ1-1 | TRBD1 | TRBV3-1/TRBV3-2 | . | TGTGCCAGCAGCCGGGACAGGAACACTGAAGCTTTCTTT | CASSRDRNTEAFF
TRBJ2-7 | . | TRBV18 | . | TGTGCCAGCTCTCCCGGACTCTACGAGCAGTACTTC | CASSPGLYEQYF
TRBJ2-7 | . | TRBV7-2 | . | TGTGCCAGCAGCTTATCCGGTCCCTACGAGCAGTACTTC | CASSLSGPYEQYF
TRBJ1-2 | . | TRBV3-1/TRBV3-2 | . | TGTGCCAGCAGCCGGAACCTCGGGGGAGGCTACACCTTC | CASSRNLGGGYTF
TRBJ2-5 | TRBD1 | TRBV18 | . | TGTGCCAGCTCACCAATGATGGACAGGGCACAAGAGACCCAGTACTTC | CASSPMMDRAQETQYF
TRBJ1-6 | TRBD1 | TRBV6-5 | . | TGTGCCAGCAGTTACGACAGGGGTGCTTCACCCCTCCACTTT | CASSYDRGASPLHF
TRBJ1-2 | . | TRBV27 | . | TGTGCCAGTTACTCGCCGGGACATCTCCGGCTAACCTTC | CASYSPGHLRLTF
TRBJ2-6 | . | TRBV18 | . | TGTGCCAGCTCACCGTCGGGCAGGGCTGGGGCCAACGTCCTGACTTTC | CASSPSGRAGANVLTF
TRBJ1-1 | TRBD1 | TRBV10-3 | . | TGTGCCATCAGTGCACAGGGGGCTATGAACACTGAAGCTTTCTTT | CAISAQGAMNTEAFF
TRBJ1-1 | TRBD1 | TRBV18 | . | TGTGCCAGCTCACCCGACAGGGACCGTTGGAACACTGAAGCTTTCTTT | CASSPDRDRWNTEAFF